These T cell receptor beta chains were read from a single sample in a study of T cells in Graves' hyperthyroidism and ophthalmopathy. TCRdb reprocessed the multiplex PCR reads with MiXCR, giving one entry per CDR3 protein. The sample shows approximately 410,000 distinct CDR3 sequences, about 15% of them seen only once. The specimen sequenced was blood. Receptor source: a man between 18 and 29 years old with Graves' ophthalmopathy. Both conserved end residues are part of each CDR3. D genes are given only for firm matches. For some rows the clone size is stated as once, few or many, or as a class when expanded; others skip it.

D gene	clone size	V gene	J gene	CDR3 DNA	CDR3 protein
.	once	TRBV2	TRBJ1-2	TGTGCCAGCAGCCAAGGATCGGGTGGCTACACCTTC	CASSQGSGGYTF
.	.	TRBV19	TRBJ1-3	TGTGCCAGTAGTATAGGTGCCGGGGGAAACACCATATATTTT	CASSIGAGGNTIYF
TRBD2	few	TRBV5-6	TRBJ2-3	TGTGCCAGCAGCAGGACTAGCGGGGGCGGCACAGATACGCAGTATTTT	CASSRTSGGGTDTQYF
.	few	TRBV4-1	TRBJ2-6	TGCGCCAGCAGCCAAGAGGAGATAATTTCTGGGGCCAACGTCCTGACTTTC	CASSQEEIISGANVLTF
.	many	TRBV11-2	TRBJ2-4	TGTGCCAGCAGCCCAGGGGCGGCCAAAAACATTCAGTACTTC	CASSPGAAKNIQYF
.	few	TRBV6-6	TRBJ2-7	TGTGCCAGCAGTTACTTGGGAAGTCGGATAGGGGAGCAGTACTTC	CASSYLGSRIGEQYF
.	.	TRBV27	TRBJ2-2	TGTGCCAGCAGTCCGCCAGGGTACACCAGGGAGCTGTTTTTT	CASSPPGYTRELFF
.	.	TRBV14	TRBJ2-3	TGTGCCAGCAGCCCCCTGTTTAGAAGCACAGATACGCAGTATTTT	CASSPLFRSTDTQYF
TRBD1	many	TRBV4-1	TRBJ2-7	TGCGCCAGCAGCCAAGATTTCAGGGGGCCAGGCTACGAGCAGTACTTC	CASSQDFRGPGYEQYF
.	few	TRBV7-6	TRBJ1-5	TGTGCCAGCAGCTTAAATGCAGGACACAATCAGCCCCAGCATTTT	CASSLNAGHNQPQHF
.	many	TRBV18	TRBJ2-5	TGTGCCAGCTCACCGAGATGGGGGGAAGAGACCCAGTACTTC	CASSPRWGEETQYF
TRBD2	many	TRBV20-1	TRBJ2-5	TGCAGTGCTGGGACTAGCGGGGAAAAATTAGAGACCCAGTACTTC	CSAGTSGEKLETQYF
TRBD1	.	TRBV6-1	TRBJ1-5	TGTGCCAGTAGGATCCGGGACAGGGGTGTCGATCAGCCCCAGCATTTT	CASRIRDRGVDQPQHF
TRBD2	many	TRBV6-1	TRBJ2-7	TGTGCCAGCAGTTTACTAGCGGGCTCCTACGAGCAGTACTTC	CASSLLAGSYEQYF
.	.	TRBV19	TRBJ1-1	TGTGCCAGTAGTGCCACACGGGGCGAAGCTTTCTTT	CASSATRGEAFF
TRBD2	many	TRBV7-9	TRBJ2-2	TGTGCCAGCAGCCCGCCTGCGGGAGTGCGAACCGGGGAGCTGTTTTTT	CASSPPAGVRTGELFF
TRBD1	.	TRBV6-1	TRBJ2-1	TGTGCCGCCATCGGACAGGGCGATGAGCAGTTCTTC	CAAIGQGDEQFF
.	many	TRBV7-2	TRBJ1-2	TGTGCCAGCAGCTTCCATAGCGAGGGCTACACCTTC	CASSFHSEGYTF
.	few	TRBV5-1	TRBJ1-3	TGCGCCAGCAGCGAGCAGGATCCTGGAAACACCATATATTTT	CASSEQDPGNTIYF
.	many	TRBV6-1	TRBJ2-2	TGTGCCAGCAGGGACTATCCAAACACCGGGGAGCTGTTTTTT	CASRDYPNTGELFF
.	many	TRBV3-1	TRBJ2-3	TGTGCCAGCAGCCTTAGGGACTTCACAGATACGCAGTATTTT	CASSLRDFTDTQYF
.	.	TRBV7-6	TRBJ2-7	TGTGCCAGCAGCTTAGTCCCAGGGGTGGGGTACGAGCAGTACTTC	CASSLVPGVGYEQYF
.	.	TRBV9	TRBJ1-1	TGTGCCAGCAGCAACGGGCAGCGGAACACTGAAGCTTTCTTT	CASSNGQRNTEAFF
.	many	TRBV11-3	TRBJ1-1	TGTGCCAGCAGCTTAGGGGGCCCCTACAGGGATGTGAACACTGAAGCTTTCTTT	CASSLGGPYRDVNTEAFF
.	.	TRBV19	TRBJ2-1	TGTGCCAGTAGTATGGGGAAGGGAAGTGAGCAGTTCTTC	CASSMGKGSEQFF
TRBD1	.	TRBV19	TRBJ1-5	TGTGCCAGTAGTATGACGGGACAGGGAGTGAATCAGCCCCAGCATTTT	CASSMTGQGVNQPQHF
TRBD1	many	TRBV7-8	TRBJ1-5	TGTGCCAGCAGCTACAGGGGATCGATAGGCAATCAGCCCCAGCATTTT	CASSYRGSIGNQPQHF
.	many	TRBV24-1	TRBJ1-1	TGTGCCACCAGTGCAGGCACTGAAGCTTTCTTT	CATSAGTEAFF
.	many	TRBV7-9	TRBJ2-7	TGTGCCGCTCACAGGGAGGTGGGGGACGAGCAGTACTTC	CAAHREVGDEQYF
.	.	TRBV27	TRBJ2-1	TGTGCCAGCAGTTTATCATGGGGGGGGGCTCTTACTCCCACCTACAATGAGCAGTTCTTC	CASSLSWGGALTPTYNEQFF